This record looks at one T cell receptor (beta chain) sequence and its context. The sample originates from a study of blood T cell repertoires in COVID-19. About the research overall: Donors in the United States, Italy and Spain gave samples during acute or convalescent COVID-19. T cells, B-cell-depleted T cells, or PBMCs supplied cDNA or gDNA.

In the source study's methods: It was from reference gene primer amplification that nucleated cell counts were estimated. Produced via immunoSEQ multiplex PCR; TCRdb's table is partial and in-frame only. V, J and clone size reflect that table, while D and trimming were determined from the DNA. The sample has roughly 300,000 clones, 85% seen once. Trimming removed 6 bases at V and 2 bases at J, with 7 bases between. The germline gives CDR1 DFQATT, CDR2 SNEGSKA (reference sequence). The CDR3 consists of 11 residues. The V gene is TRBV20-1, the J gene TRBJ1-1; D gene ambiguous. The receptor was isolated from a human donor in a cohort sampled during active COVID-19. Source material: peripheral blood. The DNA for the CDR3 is TGCAGTGCGAAGAGTAACACTGAAGCTTTCTTT. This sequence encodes CSAKSNTEAFF.